This record looks at one T cell receptor beta chain sequence and its context. The PCR contained 60 Vbeta and 13 Jbeta primers. This table comes from immunoSEQ multiplex PCR, and its TCRdb copy is limited to in-frame clones, with some not included. The data contain 160,000 or so clones, just over 70% of them singletons. This sample stems from a study of cytomegalovirus exposure and HLA in healthy donors. The CDR3 contains 17 residues. Germline V lookup: CDR1 SGHDT, CDR2 YYEEEE. J was trimmed by 0 bases and V by 4 bases; bases with no gene match: 11. J is TRBJ1-2 and V is TRBV5-6; 8 nucleotides match TRBD1. Sequenced input: PBMCs. This TCR was recovered from a human donor in good health. As DNA, the CDR3 is TGTGCCAGCAGCATAGACAGGGGATGGGTGGCTAACTATGGCTACACCTTC. Translated: CASSIDRGWVANYGYTF. The complete variable domain, with remaining parts taken from reference TRBV5-6 and TRBJ1-2, reads DAGVTQSPTHLIKTRGQQVTLRCSPKSGHDTVSWYQQALGQGPQFIFQYYEEEERQRGNFPDRFSGHQFPNYSSELNVNALLLGDSALYLCASSIDRGWVANYGYTFGSGTRLTVV.